The 29 T cell receptor beta chains below come from one sample, sequenced in a study of T cell clones after liver transplantation. The protocol was immunoSEQ multiplex PCR, while the TCRdb copy is restricted to in-frame clones and leaves out a portion. This table has about 15,000 clones, roughly 91% appearing once. The specimen comprised CD8+ T cells from blood, sampled before liver transplant. The receptors shown here come from a human donor who received a liver transplant.

The V and J genes are TRBV10-3 and TRBJ2-2; unclear D gene. V was shortened by 6 bases and J by 0 bases, with 8 bases between the two germline ends. CDR1 ENHRY and CDR2 SYGVKD come from the germline V gene. The CDR3 loop spans 14 amino acids. Here the CDR3 reads CAISPAPNTGELFF. CDR3 nucleotide sequence: TGTGCCATCAGCCCTGCACCGAACACCGGGGAGCTGTTTTTT.

The chain employs TRBV7-8 and TRBJ2-1, with D maybe TRBD2 (6 bases). The germline CDR1 and CDR2 sequences are SGHVS and FQNEAQ. The ends were cut back, 6 bases at V and 7 bases at J, with 19 bases in the middle. This CDR3 has 15 amino acids. DNA for the CDR3: TGTGCCAGCAGAGGAGGGAGCGGCCCTGGGAATGAGCAGTTCTTC. Its protein product is CASRGGSGPGNEQFF.

The chain employs TRBV28 and TRBJ2-7; 9 bases agree with TRBD1. The trim removed 3 bases at V and 5 bases at J, leaving 5 bases unmatched. The CDR3 runs 14 residues. The germline V gene encodes CDR1 MDHEN and CDR2 SYDVKM. Here the CDR3 reads CASSLETGGDEQYF. In nucleotides, the CDR3 is TGTGCCAGCAGTTTGGAGACAGGGGGAGACGAGCAGTACTTC.

CDR3 region: CASSGQGGQETQYF. CDR3 nucleotide sequence: TGCGCCAGCAGCGGACAGGGGGGCCAAGAGACCCAGTACTTC. The chain is built from TRBV5-1 and TRBJ2-5, with 10 nucleotides matching TRBD1. The CDR3 sequence is 14 residues long. V shed 4 bases and J 1 base; nucleotides not matched to a gene: 1. Per germline, CDR1 SGHRS and CDR2 YFSETQ.

V usage is TRBV2 and J usage is TRBJ2-7; no clear D. V was clipped by 3 bases and J by 6 bases, with 6 bases between them. The CDR3 is 11 amino acids. Germline assignment: CDR1 SNHLY and CDR2 FYNNEI. CDR3 protein: CASSDRSEQYF. The CDR3 region has the DNA TGTGCCAGCAGTGATCGGTCCGAGCAGTACTTC.

The chain employs TRBV9 and TRBJ2-3; no definite D call. This CDR3 comprises 14 residues. Trimming took off 0 bases at V and 1 base at J, with 6 bases between the two ends. Germline CDR1 is SGDLS and CDR2 is YYNGEE. CDR3 nucleotide sequence: TGTGCCAGCAGCGTAGCGGCAGGCACAGATACGCAGTATTTT. It yields the protein CASSVAAGTDTQYF.

The chain carries TRBV5-1 and TRBJ2-3; D is unclear. The germline V and J ends were trimmed by 1 base and 1 base, with 7 bases remaining between them. Per the germline V gene, CDR1 is SGHRS and CDR2 is YFSETQ. This CDR3 region has 14 residues. The CDR3 bases are TGCGCCAGCAGCTTGCTAGGGCGCACAGATACGCAGTATTTT. Its translation: CASSLLGRTDTQYF. Supplemented by reference TRBV5-1 and TRBJ2-3, the full variable domain reads KAGVTQTPRYLIKTRGQQVTLSCSPISGHRSVSWYQQTPGQGLQFLFEYFSETQRNKGNFPGRFSGRQFSNSRSEMNVSTLELGDSALYLCASSLLGRTDTQYFGPGTRLTVL.

The chain combines TRBV9 with TRBJ2-5; 8 bases are a match to TRBD1. The CDR3 has 14 amino acids. Unmatched junction bases numbered 3, after V lost 3 bases and J lost 2 bases. Germline V CDR1 and CDR2: SGDLS, YYNGEE. CDR3 region: CASSGGTGQETQYF. In DNA, the CDR3 is TGTGCCAGCAGCGGCGGGACAGGACAAGAGACCCAGTACTTC.

The chain links TRBV28 to TRBJ2-1; 9 nucleotides line up with TRBD2. Looked up from germline, CDR1 is MDHEN and CDR2 is SYDVKM. The CDR3 is made up of 16 amino acids. Trimming at V came to 7 bases and at J to 2 bases, leaving 9 bases not matched to a gene. The chain's CDR3 is CASTLAPSGTYNEQFF. The CDR3 DNA follows: TGTGCCAGCACCCTGGCCCCTAGCGGGACCTACAATGAGCAGTTCTTC.

This CDR3 is CASSQRTASGELFF. For the CDR3, the DNA is TGCGCCAGCAGCCAAAGGACTGCCAGCGGGGAGCTGTTTTTT. V usage is TRBV4-1 and J usage is TRBJ2-2; D may be TRBD2 (5 bases). The CDR3 has 14 residues. The germline CDR1 and CDR2 sequences are MGHRA and YSYEKL. V gave up 2 bases and J gave up 7 bases, with 11 bases separating them.

The V and J genes are TRBV27 and TRBJ1-5; D call uncertain. Deletions cut 5 bases from V and 3 bases from J, with 14 bases between. Germline CDR1 and CDR2: MNHEY and SMNVEV (reference sequence). The CDR3 is made up of 15 amino acids. The CDR3: CASSPYWGVNQPQHF. The CDR3 DNA sequence: TGTGCCAGCAGTCCATATTGGGGAGTCAATCAGCCCCAGCATTTT.

V usage is TRBV4-1 and J usage is TRBJ2-5; 8 nucleotides agree with TRBD2. The V and J ends lost 3 bases and 3 bases, in that order; junction bases with no gene match: 6. CDR1 is MGHRA, CDR2 YSYEKL, per germline. The CDR3 contains 15 residues. CDR3 sequence (DNA): TGCGCCAGCAGCCAGATAGGTAGCGGGGAAGAGACCCAGTACTTC. Protein product: CASSQIGSGEETQYF.

In nucleotides, the CDR3 is TGTGCCATCAGTGACCGTAACTATGGCTACACCTTC. Encoded protein: CAISDRNYGYTF. J is TRBJ1-2 and V is TRBV10-3; D remains ambiguous. The CDR3 covers 12 residues. Per the germline V gene, CDR1 is ENHRY and CDR2 is SYGVKD. The V end lost 3 bases, the J end lost 1 base, and 3 bases lay between the germline ends.

The genes are TRBV27 and TRBJ2-1; D may be TRBD2 (8 bases). The V end was cut by 8 bases, the J end by 0 bases, with 20 bases between. Per germline, CDR1 MNHEY and CDR2 SMNVEV (reference sequence). The CDR3 length is 17 residues. CDR3 bases: TGTGCCAGCGGAGGTAGCGGGACAGCCAGCTCCTACAATGAGCAGTTCTTC. This gives the protein CASGGSGTASSYNEQFF.

The chain has TRBV28 and TRBJ2-3; maybe TRBD2 (6 bases). Between the trimmed V and J ends, which lost 3 bases and 3 bases, there was a span of 13 bases. Germline CDR1 reads MDHEN; CDR2 reads SYDVKM. There are 15 residues in the CDR3. CDR3 in amino acids: CASSFGGAETDTQYF. As DNA, the CDR3 is TGTGCCAGCAGTTTTGGCGGGGCGGAAACAGATACGCAGTATTTT.

The V gene is TRBV7-9, the J gene TRBJ1-2, with D unclear. CDR1 is SEHNR and CDR2 is FQNEAQ in the germline V gene (reference sequence). Trimming took 5 bases from V and 8 from J, leaving 9 bases between them. The CDR3 contains 11 residues. Written as DNA, the CDR3 is TGTGCCAGCAGCGCACGAGGAGGCTACACCTTC. Translation gives CASSARGGYTF.

V gene TRBV28 combines with J gene TRBJ2-5; TRBD1 aligns across 8 bases. Germline CDR1 MDHEN, CDR2 SYDVKM. The CDR3 length is 17 residues. With 5 bases clipped from V and 2 bases from J, the junction kept 13 bases outside the gene matches. The CDR3 region is CASSPPPWTGQQETQYF. In DNA form, the CDR3 reads TGTGCCAGCAGTCCCCCACCCTGGACAGGGCAGCAAGAGACCCAGTACTTC.

By its share, this clone is medium-sized. The chain links TRBV29-1 to TRBJ2-1; no firm D call. V was shortened by 6 bases and J by 4 bases, with 7 bases between the two germline ends. CDR3 length equals 11 residues. The germline CDR1 and CDR2 sequences are SQVTM and ANQGSEA. The CDR3 nucleotides read TGCAGCGTGGGGTCTTACAATGAGCAGTTCTTC. This encodes CSVGSYNEQFF.

This chain uses TRBV7-2 with TRBJ1-1; weak D call: TRBD1 (5 bases). Germline V CDR1 and CDR2: SGHTA, FQGNSA. This CDR3 has 15 residues. V lost 5 bases, J lost 4 bases, and 17 bases lay in between. The CDR3 region has the DNA TGTGCCAGCAGCGCCGACGGGACGCGAGGCACTGAAGCTTTCTTT. As protein: CASSADGTRGTEAFF.

The chain recombines TRBV7-9 with TRBJ2-7; tentatively, D is TRBD1 (6 bases). The CDR3 loop spans 17 amino acids. Germline V gene sequence: CDR1 SEHNR, CDR2 FQNEAQ (reference sequence). Trimming stripped 1 base from V and 0 bases from J, with 16 bases between. CDR3 amino acids: CASSLVEGTPSSYEQYF. The CDR3 DNA is TGTGCCAGCAGCTTAGTTGAAGGGACACCGAGCTCCTACGAGCAGTACTTC.

The chain links TRBV10-2 to TRBJ2-7; 8 bases line up with TRBD2. The trim removed 6 bases at V and 2 bases at J, leaving 9 bases unmatched. From germline, CDR1 is WSHSY and CDR2 SAAADI. This CDR3 comprises 15 residues. The CDR3: CASSQSVGLAYEQYF. Written as DNA, the CDR3 is TGCGCCAGCAGCCAGAGCGTGGGACTAGCCTACGAGCAGTACTTC.

The chain is built from TRBV6-1 and TRBJ2-7; no clear D. V lost 10 bases and J lost 0, with 13 bases in between. Germline-derived CDR1 and CDR2 are MNHNS and SASEGT. This CDR3 has 13 residues. The CDR3 reads CATTPASSYEQYF. The CDR3 nucleotides read TGTGCCACTACCCCTGCTAGCTCCTACGAGCAGTACTTC.

The V gene is TRBV4-2, the J gene TRBJ2-6; D uncertain. Trimming removed 5 bases from V and 5 bases from J, with 13 bases in between. The CDR3 length is 15 residues. Germline V gene sequence: CDR1 LGHNA, CDR2 YNFKEQ. As DNA, the CDR3 is TGTGCCAGCAGCGAGTTACAAAGTCGGGCCAACGTCCTGACTTTC. Translated, it gives CASSELQSRANVLTF.

The CDR3 nucleotides are TGTGCCAGCAGCCTACGGACAGTTAACACCGGGGAGCTGTTTTTT. As protein: CASSLRTVNTGELFF. The J gene is TRBJ2-2, the V gene TRBV9, with a tentative D call TRBD1 (6 bases). V was trimmed by 4 bases and J by 2 bases, leaving 12 bases between them. CDR3 length: 15 amino acids. Germline-derived CDR1 and CDR2 are SGDLS and YYNGEE.

This clone occurred once. V is TRBV5-1 and J is TRBJ2-1; the match to TRBD2 covers 7 bases. Per germline, CDR1 SGHRS and CDR2 YFSETQ. Trimming removed 1 base from V and 3 bases from J; junction bases left unmatched: 1. The CDR3 is made up of 14 amino acids. DNA for the CDR3: TGCGCCAGCAGCTTGACTAGCGTCTACAATGAGCAGTTCTTC. This sequence encodes CASSLTSVYNEQFF.

The V call is TRBV5-6, the J call TRBJ1-1; 8 nucleotides match TRBD1. Germline loops: CDR1 SGHDT, CDR2 YYEEEE. This CDR3 is 14 amino acids long. J was trimmed by 5 bases and V by 1 base; bases with no gene match: 4. CDR3: CASSLSTGVTEAFF. The CDR3 bases are TGTGCCAGCAGCTTGTCGACAGGGGTGACTGAAGCTTTCTTT.

The CDR3 loop is CASSLVVVRDGYTF. The CDR3 DNA reads as TGTGCCAGCAGCTTGGTCGTAGTCCGTGATGGCTACACCTTC. The chain uses TRBV5-6 and TRBJ1-2, with D uncertain. The germline V gene encodes CDR1 SGHDT and CDR2 YYEEEE. The V end was cut by 0 bases, the J end by 6 bases, with 12 bases between. CDR3 length: 14 amino acids. The full variable domain, its missing parts supplied by reference TRBV5-6 and TRBJ1-2, is DAGVTQSPTHLIKTRGQQVTLRCSPKSGHDTVSWYQQALGQGPQFIFQYYEEEERQRGNFPDRFSGHQFPNYSSELNVNALLLGDSALYLCASSLVVVRDGYTFGSGTRLTVV.

The rearrangement links TRBV15 to TRBJ1-5; TRBD1 aligns across 12 bases. The CDR3 is made up of 15 amino acids. CDR1 and CDR2 from the germline V gene are LNHNV and YYDKDF (reference sequence). With V trimmed by 5 bases and J by 4 bases, 3 bases remained unmatched. The DNA for the CDR3 is TGTGCCACCAGCCGGGACAGGGGGCTGAATCAGCCCCAGCATTTT. It translates to CATSRDRGLNQPQHF. Full variable domain (rest looked up from reference TRBV15 and TRBJ1-5): DAMVIQNPRYQVTQFGKPVTLSCSQTLNHNVMYWYQQKSSQAPKLLFHYYDKDFNNEADTPDNFQSRRPNTSFCFLDIRSPGLGDTAMYLCATSRDRGLNQPQHFGDGTRLSIL.

This chain joins TRBV7-3 and TRBJ2-1; 10 bases are shared with TRBD2. The germline CDR1 and CDR2 sequences are SGHTA and FQGTGA. V trimming: 0 bases; J trimming: 8 bases; junction bases outside the gene matches: 10. There are 17 residues in the CDR3. CDR3 DNA sequence: TGTGCCAGCAGCTTAACTTCTGCACTAGCGGGAATCGATGAGCAGTTCTTC. This sequence encodes CASSLTSALAGIDEQFF.